A single sample gave rise to the 5 T cell receptor beta chains below, sequenced in a study of cytomegalovirus exposure and HLA in healthy donors. The PCR was carried out with 60 Vbeta primers and 13 Jbeta primers. The data were produced by immunoSEQ multiplex PCR, yet TCRdb's version contains in-frame clones alone and is incomplete. The data contain some 150,000 clones, around nine tenths of them singletons. The sample taken for sequencing was PBMCs. These receptors were taken from a woman younger than 45 in good health and CMV-seronegative.

A note on this clone: Additional DNA sequences in this sample encode the identical CDR3. The V call is TRBV7-5, the J call TRBJ2-7; the table gives TRBD1 as D, unverified against the DNA. TRBV7-5 has pseudogene status. CDR3 size: 16 residues. The CDR3 sequence is CVRSTRKTGRHYEQYF. CDR3 DNA: TGTGTCAGAAGCACACGTAAGACAGGGAGGCACTACGAGCAGTACTTC.

The chain recombines TRBV7-9 with TRBJ2-1, with D maybe TRBD2 (6 bases). The V end was cut by 2 bases, the J end by 7 bases, with 12 bases between. The CDR3 has 14 residues. Per germline, CDR1 SEHNR and CDR2 FQNEAQ (reference sequence). The CDR3 loop is CASSLLGTSNEQFF. The CDR3 nucleotides read TGTGCCAGCAGCTTACTCGGGACTTCTAATGAGCAGTTCTTC. Full variable domain (remainder filled in from reference TRBV7-9 and TRBJ2-1): DTGVSQNPRHKITKRGQNVTFRCDPISEHNRLYWYRQTLGQGPEFLTYFQNEAQLEKSRLLSDRFSAERPKGSFSTLEIQRTEQGDSAMYLCASSLLGTSNEQFFGPGTRLTVL.

The DNA for the CDR3 is TGTGCCAGCAGCTTTCACAGGGCGTCCATGAACACTGAAGCTTTCTTT. Protein sequence: CASSFHRASMNTEAFF. The chain couples TRBV7-8 to TRBJ1-1; possible D gene TRBD1, 6 bases. Germline V lookup: CDR1 SGHVS, CDR2 FQNEAQ. The length of the CDR3 is 16 residues. Trimming stripped 3 bases from V and 0 bases from J, with 14 bases between. Supplemented by reference TRBV7-8 and TRBJ1-1, the full variable domain reads GAGVSQSPRYKVAKRGQDVALRCDPISGHVSLFWYQQALGQGPEFLTYFQNEAQLDKSGLPSDRFFAERPEGSVSTLKIQRTQQEDSAVYLCASSFHRASMNTEAFFGQGTRLTVV.

This clone was observed a single time. The chain recombines TRBV5-1 with TRBJ2-5; possible D gene TRBD1, 6 bases. CDR1 SGHRS and CDR2 YFSETQ come from the germline V gene. The CDR3 length is 14 residues. Trimming took 4 bases from V and 1 from J, leaving 11 bases between them. CDR3 in amino acids: CASSSGQIQETQYF. DNA of the CDR3: TGCGCCAGCAGCAGCGGACAGATCCAAGAGACCCAGTACTTC.

This sequence joins TRBV2 and TRBJ1-5; no definite D call. The V gene's germline CDR1 is SNHLY and CDR2 FYNNEI. V lost 3 bases and J lost 5, with 11 bases in between. This CDR3 comprises 14 residues. CDR3 bases: TGTGCCAGCAGTGACAGGATAATAGATCAGCCCCAGCATTTT. Its translation is CASSDRIIDQPQHF.